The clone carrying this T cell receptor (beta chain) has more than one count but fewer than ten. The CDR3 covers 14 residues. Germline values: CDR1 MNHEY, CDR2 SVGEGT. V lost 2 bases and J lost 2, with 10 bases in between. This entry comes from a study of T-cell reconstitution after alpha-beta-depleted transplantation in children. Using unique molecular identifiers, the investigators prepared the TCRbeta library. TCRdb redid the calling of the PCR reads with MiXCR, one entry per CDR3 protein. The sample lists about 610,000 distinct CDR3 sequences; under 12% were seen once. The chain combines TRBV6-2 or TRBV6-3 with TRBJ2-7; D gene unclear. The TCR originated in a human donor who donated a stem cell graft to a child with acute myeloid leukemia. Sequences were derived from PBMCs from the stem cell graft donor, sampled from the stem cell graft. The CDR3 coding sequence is TGTGCCAGCAGTTACGAGTATAAAACCTACGAGCAGTACTTC. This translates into CASSYEYKTYEQYF.